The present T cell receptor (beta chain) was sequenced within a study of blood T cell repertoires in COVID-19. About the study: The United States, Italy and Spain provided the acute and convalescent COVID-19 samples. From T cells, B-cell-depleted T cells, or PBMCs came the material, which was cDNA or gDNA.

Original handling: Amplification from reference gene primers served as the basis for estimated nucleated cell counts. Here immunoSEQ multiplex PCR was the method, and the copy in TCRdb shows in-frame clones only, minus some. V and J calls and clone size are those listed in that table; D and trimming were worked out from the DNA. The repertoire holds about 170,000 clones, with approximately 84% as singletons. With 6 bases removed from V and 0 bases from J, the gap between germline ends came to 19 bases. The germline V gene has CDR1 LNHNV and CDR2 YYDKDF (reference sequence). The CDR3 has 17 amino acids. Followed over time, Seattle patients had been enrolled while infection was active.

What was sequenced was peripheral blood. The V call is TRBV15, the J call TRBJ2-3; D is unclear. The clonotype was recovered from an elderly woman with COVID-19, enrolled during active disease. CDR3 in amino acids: CATRERIEVVSTDTQYF. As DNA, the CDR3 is TGTGCCACCAGAGAGAGGATCGAAGTAGTAAGCACAGATACGCAGTATTTT.